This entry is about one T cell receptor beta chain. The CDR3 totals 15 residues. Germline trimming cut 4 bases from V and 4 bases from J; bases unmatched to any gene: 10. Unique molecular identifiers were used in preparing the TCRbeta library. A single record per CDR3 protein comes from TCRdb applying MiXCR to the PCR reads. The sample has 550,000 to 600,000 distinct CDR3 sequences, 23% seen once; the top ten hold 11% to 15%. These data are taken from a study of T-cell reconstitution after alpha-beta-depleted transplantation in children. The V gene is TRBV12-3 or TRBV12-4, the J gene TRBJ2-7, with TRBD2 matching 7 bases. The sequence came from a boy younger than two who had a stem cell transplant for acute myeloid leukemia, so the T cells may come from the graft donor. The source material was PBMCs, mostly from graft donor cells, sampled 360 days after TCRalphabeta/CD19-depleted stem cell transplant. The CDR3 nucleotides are TGTGCCAGCAGTTCCCTCGCGGGGGACTATTACGAGCAGTACTTC. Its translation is CASSSLAGDYYEQYF.